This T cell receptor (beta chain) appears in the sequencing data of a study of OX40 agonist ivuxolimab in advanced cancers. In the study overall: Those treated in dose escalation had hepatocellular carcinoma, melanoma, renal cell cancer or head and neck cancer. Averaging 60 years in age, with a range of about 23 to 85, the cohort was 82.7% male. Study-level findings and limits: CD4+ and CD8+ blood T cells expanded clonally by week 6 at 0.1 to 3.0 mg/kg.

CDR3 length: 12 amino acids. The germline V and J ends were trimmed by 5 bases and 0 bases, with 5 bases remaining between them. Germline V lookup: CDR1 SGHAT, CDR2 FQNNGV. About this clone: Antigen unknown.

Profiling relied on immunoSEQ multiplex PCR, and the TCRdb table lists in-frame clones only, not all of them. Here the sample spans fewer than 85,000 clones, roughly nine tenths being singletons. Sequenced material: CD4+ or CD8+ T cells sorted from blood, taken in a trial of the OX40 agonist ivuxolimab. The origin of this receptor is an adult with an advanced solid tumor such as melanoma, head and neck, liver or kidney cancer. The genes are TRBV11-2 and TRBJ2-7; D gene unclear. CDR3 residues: CASSAASYEQYF. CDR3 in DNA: TGTGCCAGCAGCGCCGCCTCCTACGAGCAGTACTTC.